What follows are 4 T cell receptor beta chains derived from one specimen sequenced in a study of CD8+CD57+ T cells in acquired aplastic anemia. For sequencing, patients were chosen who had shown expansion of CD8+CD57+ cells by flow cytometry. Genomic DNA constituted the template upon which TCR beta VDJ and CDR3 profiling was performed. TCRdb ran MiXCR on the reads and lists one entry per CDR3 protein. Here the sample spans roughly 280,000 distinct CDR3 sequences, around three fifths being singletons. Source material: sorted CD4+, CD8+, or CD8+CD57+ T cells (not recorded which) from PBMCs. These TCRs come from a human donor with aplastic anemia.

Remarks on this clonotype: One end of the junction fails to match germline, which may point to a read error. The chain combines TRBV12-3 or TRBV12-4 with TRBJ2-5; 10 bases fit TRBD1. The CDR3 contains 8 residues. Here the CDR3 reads CARPGQGF. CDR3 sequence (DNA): TGTGCCAGACCGGGACAGGGGTTC.

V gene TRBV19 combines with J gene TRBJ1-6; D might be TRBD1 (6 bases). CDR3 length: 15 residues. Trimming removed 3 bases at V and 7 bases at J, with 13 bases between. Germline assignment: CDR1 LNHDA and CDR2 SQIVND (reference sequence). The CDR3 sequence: CASSIPKTGNSPLHF. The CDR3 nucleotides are TGTGCCAGTAGTATCCCAAAAACAGGGAATTCACCCCTCCACTTT.

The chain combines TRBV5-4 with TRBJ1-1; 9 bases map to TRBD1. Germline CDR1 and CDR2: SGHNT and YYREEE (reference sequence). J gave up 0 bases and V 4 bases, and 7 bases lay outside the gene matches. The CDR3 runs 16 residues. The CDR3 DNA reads TGTGCCAGCAGCCCTACAGGGGGCCTAATGAACACTGAAGCTTTCTTT. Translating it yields CASSPTGGLMNTEAFF.

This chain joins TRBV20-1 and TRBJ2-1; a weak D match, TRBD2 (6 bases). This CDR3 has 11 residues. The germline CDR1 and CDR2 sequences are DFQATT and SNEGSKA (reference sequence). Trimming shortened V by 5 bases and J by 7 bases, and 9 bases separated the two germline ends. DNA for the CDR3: TGCAGTGCTGGGACTGGAAATGAGCAGTTCTTC. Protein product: CSAGTGNEQFF.